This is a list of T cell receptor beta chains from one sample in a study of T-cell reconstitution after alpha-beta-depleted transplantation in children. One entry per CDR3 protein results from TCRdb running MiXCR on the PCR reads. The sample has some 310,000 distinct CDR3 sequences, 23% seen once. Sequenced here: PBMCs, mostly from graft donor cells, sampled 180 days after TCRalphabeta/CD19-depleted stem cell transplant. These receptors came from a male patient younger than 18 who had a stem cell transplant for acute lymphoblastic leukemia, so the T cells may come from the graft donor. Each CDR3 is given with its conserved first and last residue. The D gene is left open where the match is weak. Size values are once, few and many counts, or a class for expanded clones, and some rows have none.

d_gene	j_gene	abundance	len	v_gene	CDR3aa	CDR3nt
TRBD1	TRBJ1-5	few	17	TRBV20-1	CSARVGLHRGLNQPQHF	TGCAGTGCTAGAGTCGGGTTACACAGGGGCCTCAATCAGCCCCAGCATTTT
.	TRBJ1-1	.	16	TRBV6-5	CASSYSTARRGSEAFF	TGTGCCAGCAGTTACTCGACTGCACGTCGGGGGTCTGAAGCTTTCTTT
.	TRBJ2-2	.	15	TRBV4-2	CASSRISRNTGELFF	TGTGCCAGCAGCCGAATCTCAAGGAACACCGGGGAGCTGTTTTTT
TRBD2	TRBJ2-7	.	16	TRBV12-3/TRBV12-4	CASTLLGLAGVYEQYF	TGTGCCAGCACCTTACTAGGACTAGCGGGAGTCTACGAGCAGTACTTC
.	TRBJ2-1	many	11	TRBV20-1	CSAGPRNEQFF	TGCAGTGCTGGCCCCAGGAATGAGCAGTTCTTC
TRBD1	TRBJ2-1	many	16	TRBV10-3	CAISPRLDRGTNEQFF	TGTGCCATCAGTCCCCGCCTGGACAGGGGGACCAATGAGCAGTTCTTC
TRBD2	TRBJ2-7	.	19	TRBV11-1	CASSLQPHRLAGINYDQYF	TGTGCCAGCAGCTTACAGCCCCATAGACTAGCGGGGATAAACTACGACCAGTACTTC
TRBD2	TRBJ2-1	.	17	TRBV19	CASSTGLAVSSYNEQFF	TGTGCCAGTAGTACCGGACTAGCGGTTAGCTCCTACAATGAGCAGTTCTTC
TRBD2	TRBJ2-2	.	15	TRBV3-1	CASSPSGPNTGELFF	TGTGCCAGCAGCCCTAGCGGGCCGAACACCGGGGAGCTGTTTTTT
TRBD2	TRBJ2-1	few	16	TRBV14	CASSLSRLAGANEQFF	TGTGCCAGCAGCCTTTCGCGACTAGCGGGAGCGAATGAGCAGTTCTTC
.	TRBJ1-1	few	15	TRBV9	CASSVVRDRNTEAFF	TGTGCCAGCAGCGTAGTTCGGGACCGGAACACTGAAGCTTTCTTT
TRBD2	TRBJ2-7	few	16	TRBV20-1	CSARDSGRGRYYEQYF	TGCAGTGCTAGAGATTCGGGGAGGGGACGTTACTACGAGCAGTACTTC
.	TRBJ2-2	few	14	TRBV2	CASSDVIEPGELFF	TGTGCCAGCAGTGATGTGATTGAGCCCGGGGAGCTGTTTTTT
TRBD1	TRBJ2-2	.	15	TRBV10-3	CASSDRTGGPGELFF	TGTGCCAGCAGTGATAGGACAGGGGGACCCGGGGAGCTGTTTTTT
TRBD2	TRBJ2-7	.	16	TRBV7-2	CASSLGLAVPSYEQYF	TGTGCCAGCAGCTTAGGACTAGCGGTCCCATCCTACGAGCAGTACTTC
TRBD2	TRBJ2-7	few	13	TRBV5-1	CASTSAGGSEQYF	TGCGCCAGCACCAGTGCGGGAGGGAGCGAGCAGTACTTC
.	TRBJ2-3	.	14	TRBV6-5	CASSYGRRTDTQYF	TGTGCCAGCAGTTACGGGCGGCGCACAGATACGCAGTATTTT
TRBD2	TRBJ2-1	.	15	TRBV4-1	CASSQAGLAGGMKFF	TGCGCCAGCAGCCAAGCGGGACTAGCGGGAGGTATGAAGTTCTTC
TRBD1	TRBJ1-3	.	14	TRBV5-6	CASSFGTGVNTIYF	TGTGCCAGCAGCTTCGGGACAGGGGTCAACACCATATATTTT
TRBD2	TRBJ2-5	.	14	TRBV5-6	CASSLGREWGTQYF	TGTGCCAGCAGCTTGGGGCGGGAGTGGGGGACCCAGTACTTC
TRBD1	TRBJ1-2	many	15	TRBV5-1	CASSSGQGRYYGYTF	TGCGCCAGCAGCTCGGGACAGGGGCGATACTATGGCTACACCTTC
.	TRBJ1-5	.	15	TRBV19	CASTLYGTGRQPQHF	TGTGCCAGTACCTTGTATGGAACAGGCCGGCAGCCCCAGCATTTT
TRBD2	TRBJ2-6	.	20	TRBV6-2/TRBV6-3	CASRQSGRVTQSPGANVLTF	TGTGCCAGCAGACAAAGCGGGAGGGTCACTCAGAGCCCTGGGGCCAACGTCCTGACTTTC
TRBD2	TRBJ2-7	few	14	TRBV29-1	CSALAGLHSYEQYF	TGCAGCGCCCTAGCGGGACTACACTCCTACGAGCAGTACTTC
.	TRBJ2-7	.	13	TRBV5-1	CASSLPGRDEQYF	TGCGCCAGCAGCTTACCGGGTCGGGACGAGCAGTACTTC
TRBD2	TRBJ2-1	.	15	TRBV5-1	CASSPTSGRASEQFF	TGCGCCAGCAGCCCCACTAGCGGGAGGGCAAGTGAGCAGTTCTTC
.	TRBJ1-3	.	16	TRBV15	CATSRLGSRAGNTIYF	TGTGCCACCAGCAGACTGGGGTCCCGGGCTGGAAACACCATATATTTT
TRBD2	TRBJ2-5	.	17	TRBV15	CATSAGTSGSGQETQYF	TGTGCCACCAGTGCCGGGACTAGCGGGAGTGGACAAGAGACCCAGTACTTC
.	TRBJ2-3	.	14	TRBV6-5	CASSYDGRTDTQYF	TGTGCCAGCAGTTACGACGGCCGCACAGATACGCAGTATTTT
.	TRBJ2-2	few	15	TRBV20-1	CSARARQLNTGELFF	TGCAGTGCTAGGGCACGGCAACTGAACACCGGGGAGCTGTTTTTT
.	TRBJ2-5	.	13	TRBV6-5	CASSYSTGETQYF	TGTGCCAGCAGTTACTCGACGGGGGAGACCCAGTACTTC
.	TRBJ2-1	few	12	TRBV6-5	CASSRGSNEQFF	TGTGCCAGCAGCCGGGGCTCCAATGAGCAGTTCTTC
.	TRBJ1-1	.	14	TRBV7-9	CASSLGFKNTEAFF	TGTGCCAGCAGCTTGGGGTTCAAGAACACTGAAGCTTTCTTT
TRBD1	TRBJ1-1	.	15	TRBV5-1	CASSLGPTGDTEAFF	TGCGCCAGCAGCTTGGGCCCGACAGGGGACACTGAAGCTTTCTTT
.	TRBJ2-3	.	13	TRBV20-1	CSARGGVTDTQYF	TGCAGTGCTAGAGGCGGAGTCACAGATACGCAGTATTTT
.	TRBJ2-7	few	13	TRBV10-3	CASQAGETYEQYF	TGTGCCAGCCAGGCAGGCGAAACCTACGAGCAGTACTTC
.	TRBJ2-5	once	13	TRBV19	CASSIQQQETQYF	TGTGCCAGTAGCATCCAGCAACAAGAGACCCAGTACTTC
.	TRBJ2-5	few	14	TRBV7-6	CASSPGGIGETQYF	TGTGCCAGCAGCCCTGGGGGCATAGGGGAGACCCAGTACTTC
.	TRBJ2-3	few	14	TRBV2	CASSTWESTDTQYF	TGTGCCAGCAGTACGTGGGAGAGCACAGATACGCAGTATTTT
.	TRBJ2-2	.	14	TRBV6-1	CASSRDTNTGELFF	TGTGCCAGCAGCAGGGACACGAACACCGGGGAGCTGTTTTTT
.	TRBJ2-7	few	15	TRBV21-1	CASSSLRQGALEQYF	TGTGCCAGCAGCAGCCTCCGGCAGGGGGCCCTGGAGCAGTACTTC
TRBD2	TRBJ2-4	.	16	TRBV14	CASSQEAGLAKNIQYF	TGTGCCAGCAGCCAAGAAGCGGGGCTAGCCAAAAACATTCAGTACTTC